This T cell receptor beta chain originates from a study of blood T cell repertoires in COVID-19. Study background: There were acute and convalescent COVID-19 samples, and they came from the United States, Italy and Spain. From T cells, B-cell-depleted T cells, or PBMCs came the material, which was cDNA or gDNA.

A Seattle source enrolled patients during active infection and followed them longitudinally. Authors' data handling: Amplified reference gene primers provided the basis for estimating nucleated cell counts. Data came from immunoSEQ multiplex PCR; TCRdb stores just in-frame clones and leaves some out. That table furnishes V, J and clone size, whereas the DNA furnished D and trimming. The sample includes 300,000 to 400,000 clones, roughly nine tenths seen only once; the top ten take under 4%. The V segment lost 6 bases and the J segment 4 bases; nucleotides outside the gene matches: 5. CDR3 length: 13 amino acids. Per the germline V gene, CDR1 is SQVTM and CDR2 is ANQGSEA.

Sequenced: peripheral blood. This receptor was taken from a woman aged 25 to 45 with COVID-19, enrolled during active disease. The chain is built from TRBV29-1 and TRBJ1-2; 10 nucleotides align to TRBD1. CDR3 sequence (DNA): TGCAGCGTGGGACAGGGGACCTCCTATGGCTACACCTTC. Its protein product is CSVGQGTSYGYTF.